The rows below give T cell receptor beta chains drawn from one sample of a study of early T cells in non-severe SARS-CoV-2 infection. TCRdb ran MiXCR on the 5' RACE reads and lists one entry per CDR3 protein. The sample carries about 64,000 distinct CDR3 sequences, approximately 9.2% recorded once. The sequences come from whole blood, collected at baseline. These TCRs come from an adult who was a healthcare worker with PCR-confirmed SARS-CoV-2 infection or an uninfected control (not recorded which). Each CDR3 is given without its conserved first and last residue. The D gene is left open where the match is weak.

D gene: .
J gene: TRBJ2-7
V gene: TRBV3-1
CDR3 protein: ASSHRTSYEQY

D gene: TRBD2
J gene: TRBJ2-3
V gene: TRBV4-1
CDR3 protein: ASSQDIAGVLGTDTQY

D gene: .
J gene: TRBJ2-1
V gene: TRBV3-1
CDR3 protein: ASSQFFLVLPNEQF

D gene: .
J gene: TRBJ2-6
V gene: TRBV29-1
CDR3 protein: SVEVSGANVLT

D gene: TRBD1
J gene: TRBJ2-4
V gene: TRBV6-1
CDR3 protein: ASSETWTGIAKNIQY

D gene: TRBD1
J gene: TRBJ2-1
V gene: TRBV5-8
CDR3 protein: ASSSGQGALNEQF

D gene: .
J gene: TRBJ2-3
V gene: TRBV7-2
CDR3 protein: ASSPWDDTQY

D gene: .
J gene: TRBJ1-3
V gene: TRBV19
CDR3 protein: ATGLPGSGNTIY

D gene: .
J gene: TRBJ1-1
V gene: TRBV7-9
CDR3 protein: ASSPRGGTEAF

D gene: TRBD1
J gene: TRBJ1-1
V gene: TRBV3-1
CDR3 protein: ASSQEGGWTGAEAF

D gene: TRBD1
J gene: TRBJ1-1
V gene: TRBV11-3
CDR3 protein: ASSDGQGLNTEAF

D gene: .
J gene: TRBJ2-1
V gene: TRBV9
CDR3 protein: ASSGVSPEQF

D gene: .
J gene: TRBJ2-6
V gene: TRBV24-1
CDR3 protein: ATSATRSGANVLT

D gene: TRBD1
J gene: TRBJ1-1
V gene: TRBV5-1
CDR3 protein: ASRRGPNTEAF

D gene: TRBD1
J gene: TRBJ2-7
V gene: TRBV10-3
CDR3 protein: AISVGTDSYEQY

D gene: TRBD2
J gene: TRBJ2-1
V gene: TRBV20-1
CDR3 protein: SARDSSGRVNEQF

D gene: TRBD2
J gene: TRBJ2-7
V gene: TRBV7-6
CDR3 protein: ASSMSSGSYEQY

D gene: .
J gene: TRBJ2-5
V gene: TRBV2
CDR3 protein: ASMTRAIQY

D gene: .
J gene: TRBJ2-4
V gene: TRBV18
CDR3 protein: ASSPRKEIQY

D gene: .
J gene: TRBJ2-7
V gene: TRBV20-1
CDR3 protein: SAKPTLTYEQY

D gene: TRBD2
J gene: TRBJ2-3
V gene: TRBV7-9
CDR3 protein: ASSPGTRDTQY

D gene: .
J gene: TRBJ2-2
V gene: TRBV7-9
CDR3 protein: ASKRSGMRTGELF

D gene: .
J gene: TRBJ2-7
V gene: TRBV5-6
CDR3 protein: ASSLGTFGEQY

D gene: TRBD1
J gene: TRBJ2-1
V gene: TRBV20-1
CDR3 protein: SARTGSMVPYNEQF

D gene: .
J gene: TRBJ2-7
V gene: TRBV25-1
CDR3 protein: ASSATSPRYEQY

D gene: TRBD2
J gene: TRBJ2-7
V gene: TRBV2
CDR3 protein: ASMKEREAVHEQY

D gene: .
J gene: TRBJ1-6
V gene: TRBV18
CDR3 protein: ASSPEPSGSPLH

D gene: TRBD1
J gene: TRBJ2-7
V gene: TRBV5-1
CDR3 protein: ASSLEGQGAWEQY

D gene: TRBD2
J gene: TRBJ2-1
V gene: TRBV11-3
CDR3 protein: ASSLDSGTSIGEQF

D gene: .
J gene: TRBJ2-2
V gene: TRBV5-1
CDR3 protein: ASSFSGADTGELF

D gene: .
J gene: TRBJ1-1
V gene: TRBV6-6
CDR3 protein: ASSPDGSQAF

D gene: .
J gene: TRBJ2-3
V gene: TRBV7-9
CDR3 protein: ASSFGGTDTQY

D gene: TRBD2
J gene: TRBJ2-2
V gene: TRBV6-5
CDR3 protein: ASSYGAGVNTGELF

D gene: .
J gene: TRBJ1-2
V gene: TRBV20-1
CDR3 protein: SAPEIQTNYGYT

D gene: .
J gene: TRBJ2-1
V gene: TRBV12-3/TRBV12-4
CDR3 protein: ASSPDGRNNEQF

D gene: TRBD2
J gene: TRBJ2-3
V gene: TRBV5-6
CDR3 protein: ASSLAGTQY

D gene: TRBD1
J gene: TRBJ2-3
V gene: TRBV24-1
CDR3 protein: ATSDPQGAGDTQY

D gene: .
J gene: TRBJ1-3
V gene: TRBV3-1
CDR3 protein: ASSQRGGSGNTIY

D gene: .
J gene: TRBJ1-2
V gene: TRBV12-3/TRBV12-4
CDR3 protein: ASSSHTDANYGYT

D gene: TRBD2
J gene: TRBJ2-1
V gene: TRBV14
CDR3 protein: ASSLSSGGTTMKQF

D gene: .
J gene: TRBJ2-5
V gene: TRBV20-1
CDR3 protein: SAPRGVGETQY

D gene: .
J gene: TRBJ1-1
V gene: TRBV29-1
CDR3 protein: SARRTVNTEAF

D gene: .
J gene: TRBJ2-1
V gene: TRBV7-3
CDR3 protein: ASSFGSGAYNEQF

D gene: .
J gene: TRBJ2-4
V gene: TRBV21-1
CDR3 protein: ASRLRGRAKNIQY

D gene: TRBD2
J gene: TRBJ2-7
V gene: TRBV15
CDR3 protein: ATSRGLAGREQY

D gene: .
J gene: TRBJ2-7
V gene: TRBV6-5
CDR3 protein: ASSDMSYEQY

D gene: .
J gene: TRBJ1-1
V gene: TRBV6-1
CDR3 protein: ASSVQPNTEAF

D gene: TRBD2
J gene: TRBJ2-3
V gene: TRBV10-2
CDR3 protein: ASLMGRENRADTQY

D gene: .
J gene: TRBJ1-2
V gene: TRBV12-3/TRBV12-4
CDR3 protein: ASSFGSYNYGYT

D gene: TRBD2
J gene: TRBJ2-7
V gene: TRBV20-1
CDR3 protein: SARTSGVYEQY

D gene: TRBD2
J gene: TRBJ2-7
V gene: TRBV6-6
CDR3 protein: ASSEPGLAGASEQY